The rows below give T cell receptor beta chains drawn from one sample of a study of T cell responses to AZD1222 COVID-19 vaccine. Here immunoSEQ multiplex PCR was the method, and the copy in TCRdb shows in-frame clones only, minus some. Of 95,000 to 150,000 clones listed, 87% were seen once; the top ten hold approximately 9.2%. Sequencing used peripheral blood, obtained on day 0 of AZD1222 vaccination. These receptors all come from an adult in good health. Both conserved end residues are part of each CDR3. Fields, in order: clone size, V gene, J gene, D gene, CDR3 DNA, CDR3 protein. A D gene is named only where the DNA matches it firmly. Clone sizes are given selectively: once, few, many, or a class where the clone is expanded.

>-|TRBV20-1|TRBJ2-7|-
TGCAGTGGTACATTTTCCTACGAGCAGTACTTC
CSGTFSYEQYF
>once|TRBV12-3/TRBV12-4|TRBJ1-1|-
TGTGCCAGCAGTTTTTCTCTACTTGCTTTCTTT
CASSFSLLAFF
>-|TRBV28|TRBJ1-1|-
TGTGCCAGCAGTTTATTACGGGGTTCAGCTTTCTTT
CASSLLRGSAFF
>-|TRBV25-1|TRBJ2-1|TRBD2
TGTGCCAGCCAAGACACGGGGACTAGGAGTGCGTTCTTC
CASQDTGTRSAFF
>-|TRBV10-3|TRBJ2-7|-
TGTGCCATCAGTGATCAGACTTCGGGGGAGCAGTACTTC
CAISDQTSGEQYF
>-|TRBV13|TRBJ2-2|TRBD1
TGTGCCAGCAGCTCGGGGACAGTTAACACCGGGGAGCTGTTTTTT
CASSSGTVNTGELFF
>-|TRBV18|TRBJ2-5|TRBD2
TGTGCCAGCTCAGGCGGGGGTGTTCTCGAGACCCAGTACTTC
CASSGGGVLETQYF
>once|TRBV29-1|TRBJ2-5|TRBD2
TGCAGCGTTGAGACTAGCGGGCGGGGGGAGACCCAGTACTTC
CSVETSGRGETQYF
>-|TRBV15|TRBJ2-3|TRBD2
TGTGCCACCAGCAGAGATCACGGGGGGGGTGATACGCAGTATTTT
CATSRDHGGGDTQYF
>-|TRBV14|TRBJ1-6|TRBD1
TGTGCCAGCAGCCCTGACAGGGGATATTCACCCCTCCACTTT
CASSPDRGYSPLHF
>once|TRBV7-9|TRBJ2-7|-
TGTGCCAGCAGCTTAGAGAGTTCGGTTTTGGAGCAGTACTTC
CASSLESSVLEQYF
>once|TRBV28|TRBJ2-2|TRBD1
TGTGCCAGCAGTTTATCACGACAGGGGATAAACGGGGAGCTGTTTTTT
CASSLSRQGINGELFF
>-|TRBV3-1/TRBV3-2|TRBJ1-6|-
TGTGCCAGCAGCCACCCGGGTGGCTCACCCCTCCACTTT
CASSHPGGSPLHF
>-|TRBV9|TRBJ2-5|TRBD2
TGTGCCAGCAGCACATACAGCGGGAGTGACTATCGACGAGAGACCCAGTACTTC
CASSTYSGSDYRRETQYF
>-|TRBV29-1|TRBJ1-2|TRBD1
TGCAGCCCCGGGACAGGGGAAGGCTACACCTTC
CSPGTGEGYTF
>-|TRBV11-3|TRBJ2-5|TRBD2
TGTGCCAGCAGCCCGAAGGGGCGGGGGGAGACCCAGTACTTC
CASSPKGRGETQYF
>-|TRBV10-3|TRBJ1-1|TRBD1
TGTGCCATCAGTGAGTCGGGAATGGACGGGGACAGGGCCACTGAAGCTTTCTTT
CAISESGMDGDRATEAFF
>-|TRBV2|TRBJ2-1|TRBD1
TGTGCCAGCAGTGAGCGGGACAGGGGTGCATACAATGAGCAGTTCTTC
CASSERDRGAYNEQFF
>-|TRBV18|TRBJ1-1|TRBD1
TGTGCCAGCTCAGATACAGGGGTTTACACTGAAGCTTTCTTT
CASSDTGVYTEAFF
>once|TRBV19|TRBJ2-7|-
TGTGCCAGTAGTAGCTCGGTCCGGTCCTGGGAGCAGTACTTC
CASSSSVRSWEQYF
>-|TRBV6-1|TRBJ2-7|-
TGTGCCAGCAGTGAAGCAGGGTACGAGCAGTACTTC
CASSEAGYEQYF
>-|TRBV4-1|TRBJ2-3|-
TGCGCCAGCAGCCAAGTTGAGGGGCCCACAGATACGCAGTATTTT
CASSQVEGPTDTQYF
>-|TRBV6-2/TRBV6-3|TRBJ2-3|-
TGTGCCAGCAGTTACGGCATAACAGATACGCAGTATTTT
CASSYGITDTQYF
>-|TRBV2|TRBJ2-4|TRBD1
TGTGCCAGCAGTGAGGAATGGGGGACAGGTCAAAACATTCAGTACTTC
CASSEEWGTGQNIQYF
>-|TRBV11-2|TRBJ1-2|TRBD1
TGTGCCAGCAGCTTACCGGGACAGTTAAACTATGGCTACACCTTC
CASSLPGQLNYGYTF
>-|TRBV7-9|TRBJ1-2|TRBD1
TGTGCCAGCAGCACGGGGACAGGGGGCGACTATGGCTACACCTTC
CASSTGTGGDYGYTF
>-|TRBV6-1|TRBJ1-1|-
TGTGCCAGCAGTGAATCCCATTTAACTGAAGCTTTCTTT
CASSESHLTEAFF
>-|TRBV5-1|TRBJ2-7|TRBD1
TGCGCCAGCAGCGATCCCCCAGGGGGCTCCTACGAGCAGTACTTC
CASSDPPGGSYEQYF
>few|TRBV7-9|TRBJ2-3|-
TGTGCCAGCAGCTTAAGCCTTTGGACAGATACGCAGTATTTT
CASSLSLWTDTQYF
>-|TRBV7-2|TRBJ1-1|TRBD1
TGTGCCAGCAGCGTACAGGGGGCCGCTATGAACACTGAAGCTTTCTTT
CASSVQGAAMNTEAFF
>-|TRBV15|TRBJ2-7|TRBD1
TGTGCCACCAGCAGACCGGGACAGGGCTACGAGCAGTACTTC
CATSRPGQGYEQYF
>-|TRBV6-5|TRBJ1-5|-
TGTGCCAGCAGTTACTCTCGTAGCAATCAGCCCCAGCATTTT
CASSYSRSNQPQHF